Many counts were recorded for the clone carrying this T cell receptor (beta chain). Its specificity is unknown. This entry is derived from a study of breast tumors, draining lymph nodes, adjacent tissues. Study-wide results and limits: Tumor T cell lymph node origin was a supported hypothesis, not proven. Tumor repertoires ranked between lymph nodes and nontumor tissue in diversity, with V and J gene preferences.

The lymph nodes were axillary draining lymph nodes from breast cancer patients. TCRdb re-analysed the multiplex PCR reads in MiXCR, keeping a single row per CDR3 protein. The data show about 150,000 distinct CDR3 sequences, about a fifth seen once. Germline V gene lookup returns CDR1 LNHNV and CDR2 YYDKDF (reference sequence). CDR3 length equals 16 residues. V was pared by 3 bases and J by 0 bases, with 3 bases of the junction left unmatched. The clonotype comes from a female donor with breast cancer. Some clones in this sample may be carry-over from other donors' samples. This chain joins TRBV15 and TRBJ2-5; TRBD2 aligns across 11 bases. The sequenced sample consisted of axillary lymph node tissue. CDR3: CATSRGLAEYQETQYF. The CDR3 coding sequence is TGTGCCACCAGCAGGGGACTAGCGGAGTACCAAGAGACCCAGTACTTC.